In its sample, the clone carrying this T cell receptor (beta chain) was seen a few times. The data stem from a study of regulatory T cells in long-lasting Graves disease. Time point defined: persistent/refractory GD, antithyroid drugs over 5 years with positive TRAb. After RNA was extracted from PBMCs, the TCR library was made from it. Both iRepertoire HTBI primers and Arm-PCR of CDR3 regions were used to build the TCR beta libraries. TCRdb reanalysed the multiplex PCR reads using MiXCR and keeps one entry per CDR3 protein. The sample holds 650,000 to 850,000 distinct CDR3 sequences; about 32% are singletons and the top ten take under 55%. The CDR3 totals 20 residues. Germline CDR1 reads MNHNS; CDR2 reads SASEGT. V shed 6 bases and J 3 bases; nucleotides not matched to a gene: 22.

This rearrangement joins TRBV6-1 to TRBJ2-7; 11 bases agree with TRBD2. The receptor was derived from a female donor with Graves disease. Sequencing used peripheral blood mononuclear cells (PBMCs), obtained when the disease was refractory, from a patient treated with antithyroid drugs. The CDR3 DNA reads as TGTGCCAGCAGGCCCTCCCCAACTCTAGCGGGAGGTGACCCCCACTACGAGCAGTACTTC. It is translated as CASRPSPTLAGGDPHYEQYF.